Below, 24 T cell receptor beta chains from the same sample are listed, as sequenced in a study of shared clonotypes between healthy human individuals. Sequenced by immunoSEQ multiplex PCR; TCRdb stores in-frame clones only, minus some. The sample includes approximately 2.1 million clones, 85% to 95% of them seen just once. The sample taken for sequencing was naive CD4+ T cells from PBMCs. Subset specified: CD45RA+ positively selected. These receptors came from a young man in good health. Some clones in this sample may be carry-over from other donors' samples.

This clone came up a few times. The V call is TRBV28, the J call TRBJ1-2; D uncertain. Between the trimmed V and J ends, which lost 5 bases and 7 bases, there was a span of 8 bases. The germline V gene encodes CDR1 MDHEN and CDR2 SYDVKM. This CDR3 region has 11 residues. Here the CDR3 DNA reads TGTGCCAGCAGTAGGGCAGGTGGCTACACCTTC. Amino acids: CASSRAGGYTF.

The chain joins TRBV10-1 to TRBJ2-3, with TRBD2 matching over 9 bases. The CDR3 length is 18 residues. Looked up from germline, CDR1 is WNHNN and CDR2 is SYGVQD (reference sequence). V lost 4 bases, J lost 0 bases, and 11 bases stayed unmatched. CDR3 nucleotide sequence: TGCGCCAGCAGTGGTATGAGATGGACTAGCGAGAGCACAGATACGCAGTATTTT. Translated, it gives CASSGMRWTSESTDTQYF.

A note on this clone: The sample carries other DNA sequences with the same CDR3. The chain has TRBV5-4 and TRBJ2-3; D is possibly TRBD1 (5 bases). The CDR3 extends over 13 amino acids. Germline V lookup: CDR1 SGHNT, CDR2 YYREEE (reference sequence). V was shortened by 0 bases and J by 3 bases, with 5 bases between the two germline ends. CDR3 region: CASSLAGTDTQYF. The CDR3 DNA reads as TGTGCCAGCAGCTTGGCAGGGACAGATACGCAGTATTTT.

The V and J genes are TRBV29-1 and TRBJ2-2, with D possibly being TRBD1 (6 bases). There are 15 residues in the CDR3. Germline CDR1 reads SQVTM; CDR2 reads ANQGSEA. Trimming took off 4 bases at V and 5 bases at J, with 17 bases between the two ends. DNA of the CDR3: TGCAGCGTTGGGGAATTACCAGGGGTGACCGGGGAGCTGTTTTTT. It encodes CSVGELPGVTGELFF.

DNA of the CDR3: TGTGCCAGCAGCACGGCCGGGACCTACACAGATACGCAGTATTTT. Encoded protein: CASSTAGTYTDTQYF. The rearrangement joins TRBV5-4 to TRBJ2-3; D may be TRBD1 or TRBD2 (5 bases each). Germline V gives CDR1 SGHNT, CDR2 YYREEE (reference sequence). V was trimmed by 4 bases and J by 2 bases, leaving 14 bases between them. This CDR3 is built from 15 residues. Supplemented by reference TRBV5-4 and TRBJ2-3, the full variable domain reads ETGVTQSPTHLIKTRGQQVTLRCSSQSGHNTVSWYQQALGQGPQFIFQYYREEENGRGNFPPRFSGLQFPNYSSELNVNALELDDSALYLCASSTAGTYTDTQYFGPGTRLTVL.

This chain joins TRBV5-1 and TRBJ2-5; 7 nucleotides align to TRBD1. V dropped 0 bases and J dropped 7; count of bases not matched to a gene: 9. The germline CDR1 and CDR2 sequences are SGHRS and YFSETQ. The CDR3 covers 15 residues. The CDR3 protein is CASSLEGQISGTQYF. For the CDR3, the DNA is TGCGCCAGCAGCTTGGAGGGACAGATCTCAGGGACCCAGTACTTC.

V usage is TRBV10-2 and J usage is TRBJ1-1, with 8 bases that match TRBD1. CDR1 WSHSY and CDR2 SAAADI come from the germline V gene. This CDR3 is 16 amino acids long. V lost 4 bases and J lost 5; bases outside the gene matches: 12. CDR3 in amino acids: CASSGQGSGGKTEAFF. CDR3 in DNA: TGCGCCAGCAGTGGACAGGGGTCGGGAGGAAAGACTGAAGCTTTCTTT.

The chain carries TRBV9 and TRBJ2-4, with D unresolved. V lost 3 bases, J lost 6 bases, and 13 bases lay in between. This CDR3 has 14 residues. The V gene's germline CDR1 is SGDLS and CDR2 YYNGEE. As DNA, the CDR3 is TGTGCCAGCAGCGCCGACTCCTCTGGAAACATTCAGTACTTC. Protein sequence: CASSADSSGNIQYF.

This clone was seen only a few times. The chain links TRBV5-1 to TRBJ1-1; D call uncertain. Germline CDR1 reads SGHRS; CDR2 reads YFSETQ. V dropped 4 bases and J dropped 1 base, with 11 bases sitting between them. The CDR3 is 14 residues long. CDR3 nucleotide sequence: TGCGCCAGCAGCGGAAGCGCAGGGAACACTGAAGCTTTCTTT. Translation: CASSGSAGNTEAFF.

This chain links TRBV4-3 with TRBJ2-7; no reliable D call. V lost 2 bases to trimming and J lost 3 bases, with 11 bases between them. The CDR3 is 14 residues long. CDR1 LGHNA and CDR2 YSLEER come from the germline V gene. CDR3: CASSQWSYVYEQYF. As DNA, the CDR3 is TGCGCCAGCAGCCAATGGTCCTATGTCTACGAGCAGTACTTC.

This clone showed up just a few times. This chain uses TRBV28 with TRBJ1-4; D not resolved. Germline values: CDR1 MDHEN, CDR2 SYDVKM. This CDR3 has 13 amino acids. V was pared by 6 bases and J by 4 bases, with 9 bases between. As DNA, the CDR3 is TGTGCCAGCAGGGCAGGTCTTAATGAAAAACTGTTTTTT. It codes for CASRAGLNEKLFF. Full variable domain (outside the CDR3, taken from reference TRBV28 and TRBJ1-4): DVKVTQSSRYLVKRTGEKVFLECVQDMDHENMFWYRQDPGLGLRLIYFSYDVKMKEKGDIPEGYSVSREKKERFSLILESASTNQTSMYLCASRAGLNEKLFFGSGTQLSVL.

J is TRBJ1-1 and V is TRBV5-4; D gene unclear. The CDR3 is 14 amino acids. Germline CDR1 and CDR2: SGHNT and YYREEE (reference sequence). Trimming removed 6 bases from V and 1 base from J, with 13 bases in between. The CDR3 nucleotides read TGTGCCAGCACCCAACCCCCCCCGAACACTGAAGCTTTCTTT. It codes for CASTQPPPNTEAFF.

The V call is TRBV2, the J call TRBJ2-1, with D unresolved. The CDR3 covers 14 residues. Germline CDR1 SNHLY, CDR2 FYNNEI. With 4 bases removed from V and 1 base from J, the gap between germline ends came to 8 bases. The CDR3 coding sequence is TGTGCCAGCAGTGTTCGGCTATCCTACAATGAGCAGTTCTTC. Amino acid sequence: CASSVRLSYNEQFF.

The gene calls are TRBV9 and TRBJ2-2, with D uncertain. The CDR3 has 16 residues. The V gene's germline CDR1 is SGDLS and CDR2 YYNGEE. Trimming took 3 bases from V and 4 from J, leaving 16 bases between them. The CDR3 loop reads CASSALGQPGTGELFF. In DNA form, the CDR3 reads TGTGCCAGCAGCGCCCTCGGCCAGCCGGGCACCGGGGAGCTGTTTTTT. Variable domain in full (rest from reference TRBV9 and TRBJ2-2): DSGVTQTPKHLITATGQRVTLRCSPRSGDLSVYWYQQSLDQGLQFLIQYYNGEERAKGNILERFSAQQFPDLHSELNLSSLELGDSALYFCASSALGQPGTGELFFGEGSRLTVL.

The J gene is TRBJ2-7, the V gene TRBV30; D is uncertain. The CDR3 length is 15 residues. Germline CDR1 reads GTSNPN; CDR2 reads SVGIG (reference sequence). V lost 0 bases and J 2 bases, leaving 14 bases between the germline ends. CDR3 coding DNA: TGTGCCTGGAGTGTAGGGTCACCAAGAACCTACGAGCAGTACTTC. Translated: CAWSVGSPRTYEQYF. Full variable domain (remainder filled in from reference TRBV30 and TRBJ2-7): SQTIHQWPATLVQPVGSPLSLECTVEGTSNPNLYWYRQAAGRGLQLLFYSVGIGQISSEVPQNLSASRPQDRQFILSSKKLLLSDSGFYLCAWSVGSPRTYEQYFGPGTRLTVT.

The chain employs TRBV28 and TRBJ1-1; D remains ambiguous. The CDR3 totals 13 residues. The V end was cut by 3 bases, the J end by 5 bases, with 10 bases between. Germline assignment: CDR1 MDHEN and CDR2 SYDVKM. CDR3 DNA sequence: TGTGCCAGCAGTTTGGCTGTTCGAACTGAAGCTTTCTTT. Encoded protein: CASSLAVRTEAFF.

V and J are TRBV14 and TRBJ2-1; 9 bases align to TRBD1. Germline loops: CDR1 SGHDN, CDR2 FVKESK. V lost 4 bases and J lost 6; bases outside the gene matches: 10. The CDR3 extends over 16 amino acids. CDR3 DNA: TGTGCCAGCAGCCCCGACAAGGGGACAGGGCGCAATGAGCAGTTCTTC. Protein product: CASSPDKGTGRNEQFF. Full variable domain (missing parts from reference TRBV14 and TRBJ2-1): EAGVTQFPSHSVIEKGQTVTLRCDPISGHDNLYWYRRVMGKEIKFLLHFVKESKQDESGMPNNRFLAERTGGTYSTLKVQPAELEDSGVYFCASSPDKGTGRNEQFFGPGTRLTVL.

The chain has TRBV27 and TRBJ2-1, with TRBD2 matching 9 bases. Looked up from germline, CDR1 is MNHEY and CDR2 is SMNVEV (reference sequence). After removal of 3 bases from V and 0 bases from J, the junction contained 3 bases not matched to a gene. The CDR3 length is 16 residues. The CDR3 sequence: CASSFVAGASYNEQFF. CDR3 nucleotides: TGTGCCAGCAGTTTTGTAGCGGGAGCCTCCTACAATGAGCAGTTCTTC.

This sequence joins TRBV7-9 and TRBJ2-7, with 12 bases fitting TRBD2. Germline V gene lookup returns CDR1 SEHNR and CDR2 FQNEAQ (reference sequence). This CDR3 comprises 16 residues. V shed 5 bases, J shed 6 bases, and the junction held 11 bases outside the gene matches. The CDR3 nucleotides read TGTGCCAGCAGCACAGTTCTAGCGGGAGGGCCATTCGAGCAGTACTTC. The encoded protein is CASSTVLAGGPFEQYF.

This chain uses TRBV28 with TRBJ1-2; 8 positions match TRBD1. Germline V gene lookup returns CDR1 MDHEN and CDR2 SYDVKM. Trimming removed 5 bases from V and 6 bases from J; junction bases left unmatched: 8. The CDR3 contains 14 residues. Here the CDR3 DNA reads TGTGCCAGCAGTACCCGGACAGGGTGGGATGGCTACACCTTC. Protein sequence: CASSTRTGWDGYTF.

The chain is built from TRBV9 and TRBJ2-1; 7 bases are shared with TRBD1. This CDR3 spans 15 amino acids. V gave up 3 bases and J gave up 7 bases; unmatched junction bases: 10. Germline assignment: CDR1 SGDLS and CDR2 YYNGEE. CDR3 protein: CASSEEGGIANEQFF. DNA of the CDR3: TGTGCCAGCAGCGAGGAAGGGGGCATTGCAAATGAGCAGTTCTTC.

The chain uses TRBV25-1 and TRBJ2-1; 14 nucleotides match TRBD2. The CDR3 spans 16 residues. Germline CDR1 and CDR2: MGHDK and SYGVNS. Losses at the gene ends were 4 bases for V and 6 bases for J; bases not matched to a gene: 5. The CDR3: CASSGPGLAGVNEQFF. For the CDR3, the DNA is TGTGCCAGCAGTGGACCGGGACTAGCGGGAGTCAATGAGCAGTTCTTC.

This clone was picked up one time. The rearrangement links TRBV9 to TRBJ2-3, with 10 bases fitting TRBD2. The CDR3 is 16 residues long. V shed 2 bases and J 1 base; nucleotides not matched to a gene: 4. Germline V CDR1 and CDR2: SGDLS, YYNGEE. This chain's CDR3 is CASSVGTSVRTDTQYF. The CDR3 DNA reads TGTGCCAGCAGCGTTGGGACTAGCGTCCGCACAGATACGCAGTATTTT.

The CDR3: CASSSTPTDREDYGYTF. DNA for the CDR3: TGTGCCAGCAGCTCGACCCCGACGGACAGGGAGGACTATGGCTACACCTTC. The chain carries TRBV28 and TRBJ1-2; 8 bases map to TRBD1. The CDR3 covers 17 residues. V was pared by 6 bases and J by 3 bases, with 15 bases of the junction left unmatched. Germline loops: CDR1 MDHEN, CDR2 SYDVKM.